What follows is one TCR beta chain and its context. The sample comes from a study of blood T cell repertoires in COVID-19. The assay was immunoSEQ multiplex PCR, and TCRdb's table has in-frame clones only and misses some. The sample shows about 170,000 clones, 84% of them seen only once. Enrolled through a virtual design, the participants were between roughly 18 and 90 years of age and came from about two dozen US areas. V lost 6 bases, J lost 4 bases, and 5 bases stayed unmatched. This CDR3 has 14 amino acids. Germline values: CDR1 LGHNA, CDR2 YNFKEQ. The origin of this receptor is a middle-aged man who had recovered from COVID-19. Sequencing used PBMCs or T cells enriched from blood (not recorded which). The V call is TRBV4-2, the J call TRBJ1-2; TRBD1 matches at 10 bases. CDR3 sequence (DNA): TGTGCCAGCAGGGGACAGGGGAAGACCTATGGCTACACCTTC. Its protein product is CASRGQGKTYGYTF.